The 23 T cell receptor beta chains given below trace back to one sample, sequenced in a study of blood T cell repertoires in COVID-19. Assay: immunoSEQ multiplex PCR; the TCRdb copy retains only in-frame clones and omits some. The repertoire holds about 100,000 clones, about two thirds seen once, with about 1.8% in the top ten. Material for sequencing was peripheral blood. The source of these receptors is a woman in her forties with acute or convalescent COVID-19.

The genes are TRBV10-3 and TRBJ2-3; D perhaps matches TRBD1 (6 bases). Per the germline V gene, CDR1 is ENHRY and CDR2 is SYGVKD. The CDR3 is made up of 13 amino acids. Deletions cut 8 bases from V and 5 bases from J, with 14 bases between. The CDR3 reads CAIALGAQDTQYF. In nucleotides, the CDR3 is TGTGCCATCGCCCTGGGGGCCCAAGATACGCAGTATTTT.

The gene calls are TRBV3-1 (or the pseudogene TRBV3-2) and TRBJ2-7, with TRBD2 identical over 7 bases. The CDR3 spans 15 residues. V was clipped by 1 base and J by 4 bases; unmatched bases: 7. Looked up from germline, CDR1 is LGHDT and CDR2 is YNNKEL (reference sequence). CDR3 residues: CASSQGRGGGYEQYF. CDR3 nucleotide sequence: TGTGCCAGCAGCCAAGGAAGAGGCGGGGGTTACGAGCAGTACTTC.

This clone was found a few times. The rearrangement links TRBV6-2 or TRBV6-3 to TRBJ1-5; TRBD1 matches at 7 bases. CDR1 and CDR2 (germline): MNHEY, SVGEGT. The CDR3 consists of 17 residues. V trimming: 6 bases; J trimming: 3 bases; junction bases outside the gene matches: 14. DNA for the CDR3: TGTGCCAGCAGCCACCGGGACAGCAGTCTCTTCAATCAGCCCCAGCATTTT. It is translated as CASSHRDSSLFNQPQHF.

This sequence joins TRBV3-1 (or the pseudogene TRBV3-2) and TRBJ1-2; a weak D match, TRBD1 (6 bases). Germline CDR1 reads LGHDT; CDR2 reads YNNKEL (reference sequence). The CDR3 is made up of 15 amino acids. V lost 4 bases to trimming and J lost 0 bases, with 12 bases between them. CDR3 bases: TGTGCCAGCAGCCCCTTGGACAGATCTAACTATGGCTACACCTTC. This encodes CASSPLDRSNYGYTF.

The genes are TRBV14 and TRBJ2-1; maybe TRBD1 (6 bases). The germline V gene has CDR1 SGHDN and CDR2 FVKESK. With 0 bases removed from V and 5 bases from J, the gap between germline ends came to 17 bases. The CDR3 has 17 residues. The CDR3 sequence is CASSQDLGTLSHNEQFF. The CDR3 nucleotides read TGTGCCAGCAGCCAAGACTTAGGGACACTATCCCACAATGAGCAGTTCTTC.

CDR3 region: CAWSVGGGSGYTF. CDR3 sequence (DNA): TGTGCCTGGAGTGTAGGGGGGGGCAGTGGCTACACCTTC. This sequence joins TRBV30 and TRBJ1-2; TRBD1 might be the D (6 bases). The germline CDR1 and CDR2 sequences are GTSNPN and SVGIG (reference sequence). CDR3 length equals 13 residues. Trimming stripped 0 bases from V and 7 bases from J, with 12 bases between.

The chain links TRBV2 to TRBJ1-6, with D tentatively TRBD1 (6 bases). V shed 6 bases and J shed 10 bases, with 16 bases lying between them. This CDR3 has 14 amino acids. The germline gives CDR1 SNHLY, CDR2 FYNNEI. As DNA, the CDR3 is TGTGCCAGCAGGCTTACTAACAGGGAGTCACCCCTCCACTTT. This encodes CASRLTNRESPLHF.

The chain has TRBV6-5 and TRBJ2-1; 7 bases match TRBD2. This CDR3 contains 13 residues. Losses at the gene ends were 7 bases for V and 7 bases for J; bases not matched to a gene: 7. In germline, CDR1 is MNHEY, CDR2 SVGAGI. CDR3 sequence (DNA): TGTGCCAGCAAGCGGACTAGACGTAATGAGCAGTTCTTC. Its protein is CASKRTRRNEQFF.

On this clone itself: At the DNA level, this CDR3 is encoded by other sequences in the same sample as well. The CDR3 region has the DNA TGTGCCACCGGTAGCGGGGGAGCTAGTAACGGGGAGCTGTTTTTT. Translated: CATGSGGASNGELFF. V is TRBV15 and J is TRBJ2-2, with TRBD2 matching 9 bases. Trimming removed 8 bases from V and 7 bases from J; junction bases left unmatched: 11. The CDR3 spans 15 residues. CDR1 and CDR2 (germline): LNHNV, YYDKDF (reference sequence).

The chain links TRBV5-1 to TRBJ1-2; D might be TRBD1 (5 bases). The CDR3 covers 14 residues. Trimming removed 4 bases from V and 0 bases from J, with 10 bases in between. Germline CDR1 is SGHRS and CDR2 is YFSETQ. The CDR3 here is CASSTDSTNYGYTF. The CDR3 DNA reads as TGCGCCAGCAGCACCGACAGTACTAACTATGGCTACACCTTC.

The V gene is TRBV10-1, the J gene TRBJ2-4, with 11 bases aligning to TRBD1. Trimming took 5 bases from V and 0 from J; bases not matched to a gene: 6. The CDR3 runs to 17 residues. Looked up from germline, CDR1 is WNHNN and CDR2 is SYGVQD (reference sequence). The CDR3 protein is CASSPGQGVVAKNIQYF. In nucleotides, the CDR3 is TGCGCCAGCAGTCCGGGACAGGGGGTTGTAGCCAAAAACATTCAGTACTTC.

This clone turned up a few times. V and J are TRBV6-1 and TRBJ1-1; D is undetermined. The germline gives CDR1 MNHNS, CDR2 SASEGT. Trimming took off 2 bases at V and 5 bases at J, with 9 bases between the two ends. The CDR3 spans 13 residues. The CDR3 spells CASSEISGTEAFF. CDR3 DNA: TGTGCCAGCAGTGAAATTTCCGGGACTGAAGCTTTCTTT.

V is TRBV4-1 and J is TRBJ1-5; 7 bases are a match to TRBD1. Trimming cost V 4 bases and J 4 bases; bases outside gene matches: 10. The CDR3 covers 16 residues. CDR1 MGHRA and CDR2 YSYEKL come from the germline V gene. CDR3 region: CASSRSLQGPNQPQHF. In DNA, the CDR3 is TGCGCCAGCAGCCGATCATTACAGGGGCCAAATCAGCCCCAGCATTTT.

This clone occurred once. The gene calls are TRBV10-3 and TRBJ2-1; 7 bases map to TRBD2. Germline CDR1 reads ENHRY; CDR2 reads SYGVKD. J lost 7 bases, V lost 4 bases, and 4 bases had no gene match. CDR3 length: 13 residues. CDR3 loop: CAISGGGTNEQFF. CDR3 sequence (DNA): TGTGCCATCAGTGGGGGGGGGACGAATGAGCAGTTCTTC.

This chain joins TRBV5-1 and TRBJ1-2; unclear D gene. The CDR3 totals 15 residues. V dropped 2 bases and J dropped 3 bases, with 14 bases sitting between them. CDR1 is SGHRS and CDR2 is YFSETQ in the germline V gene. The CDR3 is CASSLTNSGYYGYTF. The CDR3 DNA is TGCGCCAGCAGCTTAACAAACTCGGGATACTATGGCTACACCTTC.

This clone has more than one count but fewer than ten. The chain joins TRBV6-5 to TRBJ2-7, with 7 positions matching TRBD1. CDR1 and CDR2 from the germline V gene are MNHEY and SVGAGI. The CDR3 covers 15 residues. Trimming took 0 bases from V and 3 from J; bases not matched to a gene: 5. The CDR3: CASSYSGTAFYEQYF. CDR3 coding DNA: TGTGCCAGCAGTTACTCCGGGACAGCCTTCTACGAGCAGTACTTC.

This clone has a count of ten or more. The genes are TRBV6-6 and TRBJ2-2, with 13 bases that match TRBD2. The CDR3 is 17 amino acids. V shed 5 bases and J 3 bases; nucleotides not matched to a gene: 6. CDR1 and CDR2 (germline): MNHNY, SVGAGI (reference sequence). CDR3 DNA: TGTGCCAGCAGTCCACGACTAGCGGGGGGTCACACCGGGGAGCTGTTTTTT. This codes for CASSPRLAGGHTGELFF.

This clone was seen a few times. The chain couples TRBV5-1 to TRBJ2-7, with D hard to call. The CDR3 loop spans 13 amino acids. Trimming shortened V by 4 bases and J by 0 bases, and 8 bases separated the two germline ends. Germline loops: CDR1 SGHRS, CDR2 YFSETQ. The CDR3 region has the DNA TGCGCCAGCAGCACAGCAGACTCCTACGAGCAGTACTTC. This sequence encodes CASSTADSYEQYF.

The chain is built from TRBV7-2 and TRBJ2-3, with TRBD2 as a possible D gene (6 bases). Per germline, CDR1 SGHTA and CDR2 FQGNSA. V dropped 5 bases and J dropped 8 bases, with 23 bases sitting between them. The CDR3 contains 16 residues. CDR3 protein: CASSAHRDSATGTQYF. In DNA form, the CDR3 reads TGTGCCAGCAGCGCGCACCGGGACTCCGCCACGGGTACGCAGTATTTT. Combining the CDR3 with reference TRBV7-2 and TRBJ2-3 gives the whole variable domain GAGVSQSPSNKVTEKGKDVELRCDPISGHTALYWYRQSLGQGLEFLIYFQGNSAPDKSGLPSDRFSAERTGGSVSTLTIQRTQQEDSAVYLCASSAHRDSATGTQYFGPGTRLTVL.

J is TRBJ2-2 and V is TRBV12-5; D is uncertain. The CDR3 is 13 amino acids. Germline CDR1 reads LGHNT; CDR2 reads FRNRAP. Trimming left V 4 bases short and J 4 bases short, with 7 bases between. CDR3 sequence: CASGSTPTGELFF. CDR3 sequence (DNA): TGTGCTAGTGGTTCCACACCCACCGGGGAGCTGTTTTTT.

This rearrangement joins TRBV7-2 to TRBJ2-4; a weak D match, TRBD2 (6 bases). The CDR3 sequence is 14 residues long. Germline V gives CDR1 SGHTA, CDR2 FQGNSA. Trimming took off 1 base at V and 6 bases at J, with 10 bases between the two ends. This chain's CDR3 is CASSLEMTRNIQYF. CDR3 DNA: TGTGCCAGCAGCTTAGAGATGACTAGAAACATTCAGTACTTC. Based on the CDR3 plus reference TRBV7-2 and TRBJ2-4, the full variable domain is GAGVSQSPSNKVTEKGKDVELRCDPISGHTALYWYRQSLGQGLEFLIYFQGNSAPDKSGLPSDRFSAERTGGSVSTLTIQRTQQEDSAVYLCASSLEMTRNIQYFGAGTRLSVL.

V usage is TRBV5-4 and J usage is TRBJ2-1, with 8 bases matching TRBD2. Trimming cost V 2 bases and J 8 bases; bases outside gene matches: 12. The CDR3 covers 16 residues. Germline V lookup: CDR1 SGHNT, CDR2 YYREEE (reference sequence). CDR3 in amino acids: CASSLFGGGVGDEQFF. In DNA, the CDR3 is TGTGCCAGCAGCTTATTCGGGGGGGGCGTCGGCGATGAGCAGTTCTTC.

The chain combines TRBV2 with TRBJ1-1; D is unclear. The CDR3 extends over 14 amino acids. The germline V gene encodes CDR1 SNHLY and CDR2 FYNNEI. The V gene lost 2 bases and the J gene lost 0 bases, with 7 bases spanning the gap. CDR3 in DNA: TGTGCCAGCAGTGAAAACAGAATGAACACTGAAGCTTTCTTT. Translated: CASSENRMNTEAFF.